One sample yielded the 3 T cell receptor beta chains listed below, sequenced in a study of T cells in Graves' hyperthyroidism and ophthalmopathy. RNA transcripts yielded amplified TCR beta CDR3 regions. First-round RT-PCR with HTBI primers amplified the TCR CDR3 region. Each CDR3 protein is one row after TCRdb ran MiXCR on the multiplex PCR reads. The sample consists of 350,000 to 400,000 distinct CDR3 sequences, about a fifth of them appearing once. Sequencing was performed on blood. The receptors come from a woman younger than 35 with Graves' hyperthyroidism.

This clonotype was picked up many times. The chain combines TRBV7-9 with TRBJ1-1; perhaps TRBD1 as D (5 bases). Germline CDR1 SEHNR, CDR2 FQNEAQ (reference sequence). Trimming took 0 bases from V and 7 from J, leaving 9 bases between them. The CDR3 consists of 13 residues. The CDR3 reads CASSLAGAHEAFF. As DNA, the CDR3 is TGTGCCAGCAGCTTAGCTGGGGCCCATGAAGCTTTCTTT.

This clonotype was seen at least ten times. The V call is TRBV20-1, the J call TRBJ1-2, with D unresolved. The germline V gene has CDR1 DFQATT and CDR2 SNEGSKA (reference sequence). CDR3 size: 14 residues. V lost 1 base, J lost 4 bases, and 13 bases lay in between. The CDR3 is CSARGQISLYGYTF. The CDR3, as DNA: TGCAGTGCTAGAGGTCAAATTTCTCTCTATGGCTACACCTTC.

This clonotype was observed many times. The chain couples TRBV7-3 to TRBJ2-1, with a weak D call TRBD1 (6 bases). Trimming shortened V by 5 bases and J by 6 bases, and 11 bases separated the two germline ends. Germline V gives CDR1 SGHTA, CDR2 FQGTGA. This CDR3 has 13 residues. Here the CDR3 DNA reads TGTGCCAGCAGCAAGGACAGTGCCAATGAGCAGTTCTTC. This codes for CASSKDSANEQFF.